One and the same sample provided the 23 T cell receptor beta chains below, sequenced in a study of graft-versus-host responses after intestinal transplantation. The assay was immunoSEQ multiplex PCR, and TCRdb's table has in-frame clones only and misses some. The sample holds roughly 69,000 clones, more than 90% seen once. Source: bone marrow, taken around 720 days after intestinal transplantation. The receptors shown here come from a human patient who received an intestinal transplant, so some T cells may come from the graft donor.

The chain uses TRBV6-6 and TRBJ1-2; D call uncertain. Trimming stripped 4 bases from V and 0 bases from J, with 12 bases between. The CDR3 sequence is 15 residues long. Germline CDR1 is MNHNY and CDR2 is SVGAGI (reference sequence). The CDR3 DNA sequence: TGTGCCAGCAGTTGGAGTCAGCCTACTAACTATGGCTACACCTTC. Its translation is CASSWSQPTNYGYTF.

V and J are TRBV9 and TRBJ2-2; D call uncertain. CDR1 SGDLS and CDR2 YYNGEE come from the germline V gene. Trimming pared 0 bases from V and 5 bases from J, leaving 11 bases between. The CDR3 is 15 residues long. As DNA, the CDR3 is TGTGCCAGCAGCGTAGAGGCACATCCTACCGGGGAGCTGTTTTTT. This sequence encodes CASSVEAHPTGELFF.

This rearrangement joins TRBV4-2 to TRBJ2-5; TRBD2 agrees at 9 bases. This CDR3 region has 14 residues. Trimming at V came to 4 bases and at J to 4 bases, leaving 4 bases not matched to a gene. Germline CDR1 is LGHNA and CDR2 is YNFKEQ. The CDR3 DNA reads as TGTGCCAGCAGCCCGGGAGCGGGGGGAGAGACCCAGTACTTC. This codes for CASSPGAGGETQYF.

This clone was seen a single time. The chain combines TRBV11-2 with TRBJ2-5; possible D gene TRBD2, 7 bases. The CDR3 is 15 residues long. Deletions cut 6 bases from V and 4 bases from J, with 18 bases between. The germline V gene encodes CDR1 SGHAT and CDR2 FQNNGV. CDR3 coding DNA: TGTGCCAGCAGGCAAAGGGGGGGGGCGCGAGAGACCCAGTACTTC. This codes for CASRQRGGARETQYF. The complete variable domain, with remaining parts taken from reference TRBV11-2 and TRBJ2-5, reads EAGVAQSPRYKIIEKRQSVAFWCNPISGHATLYWYQQILGQGPKLLIQFQNNGVVDDSQLPKDRFSAERLKGVDSTLKIQPAKLEDSAVYLCASRQRGGARETQYFGPGTRLLVL.

V usage is TRBV7-9 and J usage is TRBJ2-7, with D hard to call. Deletions cut 3 bases from V and 2 bases from J, with 14 bases between. Per germline, CDR1 SEHNR and CDR2 FQNEAQ (reference sequence). This CDR3 has 15 amino acids. CDR3 sequence reads: CASSLRSAGPYEQYF. CDR3 in DNA: TGTGCCAGCAGCTTGAGATCCGCTGGCCCCTACGAGCAGTACTTC.

The rearrangement links TRBV7-3 to TRBJ2-5; D may match TRBD1 or TRBD2 (6 bases each). The germline gives CDR1 SGHTA, CDR2 FQGTGA. CDR3 length equals 14 residues. Trimming took off 3 bases at V and 4 bases at J, with 12 bases between the two ends. CDR3 DNA sequence: TGTGCCAGCAGCTTTTCGGGGGCCGGAGAGACCCAGTACTTC. The encoded protein is CASSFSGAGETQYF.

V usage is TRBV18 and J usage is TRBJ1-4, with a possible D match to TRBD1 (6 bases). CDR1 and CDR2 from the germline V gene are KGHSH and LQKENI. This CDR3 is 17 amino acids long. The V gene lost 5 bases and the J gene lost 0 bases, with 16 bases spanning the gap. The CDR3 loop reads CASSEYGGRATNEKLFF. The CDR3 DNA is TGTGCCAGCTCAGAATACGGGGGGCGCGCAACTAATGAAAAACTGTTTTTT. Looking up the rest from reference TRBV18 and TRBJ1-4 gives the full variable domain: NAGVMQNPRHLVRRRGQEARLRCSPMKGHSHVYWYRQLPEEGLKFMVYLQKENIIDESGMPKERFSAEFPKEGPSILRIQQVVRGDSAAYFCASSEYGGRATNEKLFFGSGTQLSVL.

A note on this clone: Other DNA variants within this sample encode the same CDR3. The chain recombines TRBV5-1 with TRBJ2-3, with TRBD2 identical over 13 bases. Per germline, CDR1 SGHRS and CDR2 YFSETQ. With V trimmed by 3 bases and J by 6 bases, 10 bases remained unmatched. This CDR3 comprises 17 residues. CDR3 protein: CASSSEGLAGVKDTQYF. In nucleotides, the CDR3 is TGCGCCAGCAGCTCCGAAGGACTAGCGGGGGTCAAGGATACGCAGTATTTT.

The chain joins TRBV19 to TRBJ1-5; 7 bases map to TRBD1. Germline CDR1 reads LNHDA; CDR2 reads SQIVND (reference sequence). The CDR3 length is 16 residues. Losses at the gene ends were 4 bases for V and 4 bases for J; bases not matched to a gene: 10. DNA of the CDR3: TGTGCCAGTAGTAGCCACGGGACAGTACTAAATCAGCCCCAGCATTTT. Translation gives CASSSHGTVLNQPQHF.

This clone was detected a few times. V usage is TRBV6-1 and J usage is TRBJ2-7, with D tentatively TRBD1 (5 bases). The ends were cut back, 4 bases at V and 0 bases at J, with 13 bases in the middle. Germline lookup yields CDR1 MNHNS and CDR2 SASEGT. The CDR3 has 15 amino acids. CDR3 DNA: TGTGCCAGCAGTGTTGGGGCCTCCCTCTCCTACGAGCAGTACTTC. Translated, it gives CASSVGASLSYEQYF.

The chain has TRBV6-5 and TRBJ2-2, with D possibly TRBD1 on 7 matching bases. This CDR3 is built from 15 residues. Germline V gene data show CDR1 as MNHEY and CDR2 as SVGAGI. The V and J ends lost 7 bases and 5 bases respectively, with 17 bases between them. This CDR3 is CASNAGGGLTGELFF. In DNA, the CDR3 is TGTGCCAGCAATGCCGGAGGGGGCCTGACCGGGGAGCTGTTTTTT.

The rearrangement links TRBV28 to TRBJ2-7, with 7 bases identical to TRBD2. This CDR3 has 11 residues. Germline CDR1 is MDHEN and CDR2 is SYDVKM. V shed 7 bases, J shed 7 bases, and the junction held 4 bases outside the gene matches. The CDR3 DNA is TGTGCCAGCACCACCGGGAGGGAGCAGTACTTC. Translated: CASTTGREQYF.

The V and J genes are TRBV25-1 and TRBJ1-3; D not resolved. This CDR3 has 15 residues. Per germline, CDR1 MGHDK and CDR2 SYGVNS. The ends were cut back, 1 base at V and 1 base at J, with 8 bases in the middle. The CDR3, as DNA: TGTGCCAGCAGTGAATCTGGAGGGTCTGGAAACACCATATATTTT. Its protein product is CASSESGGSGNTIYF.

This chain uses TRBV29-1 with TRBJ2-1, with D perhaps being TRBD1 or TRBD2 (6 bases each). From germline, CDR1 is SQVTM and CDR2 ANQGSEA. Deletions cut 7 bases from V and 10 bases from J, with 17 bases between. The CDR3 is 12 amino acids. The CDR3 DNA reads TGCAGCGCCGGAGGGGGAGGAAGGGAGCAGTTCTTC. Its translation is CSAGGGGREQFF.

The chain couples TRBV30 to TRBJ2-7, with 9 bases that match TRBD2. This CDR3 contains 13 residues. Looked up from germline, CDR1 is GTSNPN and CDR2 is SVGIG (reference sequence). After removal of 5 bases from V and 6 bases from J, the junction contained 8 bases not matched to a gene. The DNA of the CDR3 is TGTGCCTGGTTGCGGGAGGGCCACGGCGAGCAGTACTTC. This translates into CAWLREGHGEQYF.

The V gene is TRBV6-4, the J gene TRBJ2-2; D might be TRBD1 (6 bases). Germline CDR1 and CDR2: MRHNA and SNTAGT. The CDR3 extends over 16 amino acids. Trimming cost V 11 bases and J 5 bases, with 24 bases left between them. Here the CDR3 reads CAPPDRGHRCTGELFF. The DNA of the CDR3 is TGTGCCCCCCCGGACCGGGGACACCGGTGTACCGGGGAGCTGTTTTTT.

The chain has TRBV2 and TRBJ2-2; TRBD2 matches at 9 bases. V lost 3 bases, J lost 6 bases, and 8 bases stayed unmatched. This CDR3 is 16 amino acids long. CDR1 is SNHLY, CDR2 FYNNEI, per germline. DNA for the CDR3: TGTGCCAGCAGTGACTTGGGCGGGAGGGCCGCCGGGGAGCTGTTTTTT. It yields the protein CASSDLGGRAAGELFF.

This clone was observed once. J is TRBJ2-2 and V is TRBV19; 9 nucleotides match TRBD1. The germline CDR1 and CDR2 sequences are LNHDA and SQIVND (reference sequence). The CDR3 has 14 amino acids. After removal of 3 bases from V and 6 bases from J, the junction contained 2 bases not matched to a gene. The CDR3 coding sequence is TGTGCCAGTAGTATTTGGACAGGGGCCGGGGAGCTGTTTTTT. Amino acid sequence: CASSIWTGAGELFF.

As DNA, the CDR3 is TGTGCCAGCAGGAAAAGGGCTAATGAGCAGTTCTTC. Its protein product is CASRKRANEQFF. V is TRBV28 and J is TRBJ2-1; D gene ambiguous. Germline CDR1 and CDR2: MDHEN and SYDVKM. V was cut by 6 bases and J by 7 bases, with 10 bases left in between. The CDR3 totals 12 residues.

This chain connects TRBV28 to TRBJ2-7; no clear D. Germline V CDR1 and CDR2: MDHEN, SYDVKM. Between the trimmed V and J ends, which lost 3 bases and 3 bases, there was a span of 6 bases. The CDR3 totals 12 residues. The CDR3 spells CASSLPGYEQYF. As DNA, the CDR3 is TGTGCCAGCAGTTTGCCGGGCTACGAGCAGTACTTC.

The V gene is TRBV7-7, the J gene TRBJ1-6, with 9 bases aligning to TRBD1. The CDR3 is 17 residues long. J was trimmed by 8 bases and V by 8 bases; bases with no gene match: 16. Germline-derived CDR1 and CDR2 are SSHAT and FNYEAQ (reference sequence). The CDR3 DNA follows: TGTGCCAGCTGGCACCATAACGCCGGGACAGGGTATTCACCCCTCCACTTT. Translating gives CASWHHNAGTGYSPLHF. The variable domain in full, completed from reference TRBV7-7 and TRBJ1-6, reads GAGVSQSPRYKVTKRGQDVTLRCDPISSHATLYWYQQALGQGPEFLTYFNYEAQPDKSGLPSDRFSAERPEGSISTLTIQRTEQRDSAMYRCASWHHNAGTGYSPLHFGNGTRLTVT.

CDR3 residues: CASSPGSYEQYF. CDR3 nucleotides: TGCGCCAGCAGCCCCGGCTCCTACGAGCAGTACTTC. The rearrangement joins TRBV5-1 to TRBJ2-7; D is unclear. This CDR3 spans 12 amino acids. Germline V gene sequence: CDR1 SGHRS, CDR2 YFSETQ. The germline V and J ends were trimmed by 4 bases and 0 bases, with 5 bases remaining between them. Together with reference TRBV5-1 and TRBJ2-7, the CDR3 gives the full variable domain: KAGVTQTPRYLIKTRGQQVTLSCSPISGHRSVSWYQQTPGQGLQFLFEYFSETQRNKGNFPGRFSGRQFSNSRSEMNVSTLELGDSALYLCASSPGSYEQYFGPGTRLTVT.

The V gene is TRBV6-5, the J gene TRBJ2-7; 12 bases map to TRBD2. After removal of 7 bases from V and 4 bases from J, the junction contained 5 bases not matched to a gene. Germline V gene lookup returns CDR1 MNHEY and CDR2 SVGAGI. The CDR3 extends over 14 amino acids. The CDR3 coding sequence is TGTGCCAGCAATCCCACTAGCGGGAGGTACGAGCAGTACTTC. This gives the protein CASNPTSGRYEQYF.